This entry lists 19 T cell receptor beta chains sequenced from one sample in a study of human T cells and chemical hapten exposure (dated by TCRdb to the early 2020s). The sample's time point label, decoded: patch test 2, 6 weeks after DPC sensitization. What the treatment or condition label conveys for this sample: therapeutic diphenylcyclopropenone sensitization with weekly scalp DPC. Receptor amplification or capture employed RACE. The sequencer was a NextSeq 500. Clones were called with MiXCR by TCRdb after fastp trimmed the public reads at Q25, and only in-frame beta chains were retained. Under each unique CDR3 protein, matching rows form one entry showing the most common genes and DNA. Within this sample are fewer than 150,000 distinct CDR3 sequences, with 12% of them counted one time only. The top ten hold around 1.4% of the sample. The sample consisted of whole blood, taken in connection with sensitization to the hapten diphenylcyclopropenone (DPC). These receptors came from a woman aged 45-60 years with alopecia areata. Some clones in this sample may be carry-over from other donors' samples.

The chain recombines TRBV19 with TRBJ2-7; D gene uncertain. Germline CDR1 reads LNHDA; CDR2 reads SQIVND (reference sequence). The CDR3 consists of 13 residues. V lost 4 bases and J 1 base, leaving 8 bases between the germline ends. The DNA of the CDR3 is TGTGCCAGTAGTACAGGATGGTCCTACGAGCAGTACTTC. Protein sequence: CASSTGWSYEQYF.

Ten or more counts support this clonotype. J is TRBJ2-7 and V is TRBV20-1; D not certain. V lost 3 bases and J lost 6, with 12 bases in between. From germline, CDR1 is DFQATT and CDR2 SNEGSKA (reference sequence). This CDR3 has 12 amino acids. The CDR3 reads CSARARLAEQYF. For the CDR3, the DNA is TGCAGTGCTAGGGCCCGGCTGGCCGAGCAGTACTTC.

This clonotype was seen only a few times. The chain recombines TRBV12-5 with TRBJ2-3, with 8 bases matching TRBD2. The CDR3 is 15 residues long. The germline gives CDR1 LGHNT, CDR2 FRNRAP. The V segment lost 6 bases and the J segment 5 bases; nucleotides outside the gene matches: 10. Written as DNA, the CDR3 is TGTGCTAGTGGAAGAGGGGGACTAGGTGAAGATACGCAGTATTTT. This gives the protein CASGRGGLGEDTQYF.

This sequence joins TRBV28 and TRBJ2-7; D perhaps matches TRBD2 (6 bases). CDR1 and CDR2 from the germline V gene are MDHEN and SYDVKM. CDR3 size: 14 residues. Trimming left V 4 bases short and J 5 bases short, with 15 bases between. The CDR3 DNA is TGTGCCAGCAGTTCTCCGGGACTCCGGGACGAGCAGTACTTC. It encodes CASSSPGLRDEQYF.

The gene calls are TRBV9 and TRBJ2-7, with 8 bases lining up with TRBD1. CDR3 length: 15 amino acids. Germline CDR1 is SGDLS and CDR2 is YYNGEE. V shed 0 bases and J 2 bases; nucleotides not matched to a gene: 4. CDR3 nucleotide sequence: TGTGCCAGCAGCGTAGCTGGGGGACAGGCCTACGAGCAGTACTTC. It is translated as CASSVAGGQAYEQYF.

This clonotype was observed at least ten times. The chain employs TRBV11-2 and TRBJ1-1; 7 bases are a match to TRBD1. This CDR3 spans 14 amino acids. V lost 2 bases and J lost 5; bases outside the gene matches: 5. CDR1 SGHAT and CDR2 FQNNGV come from the germline V gene. CDR3 protein: CASSLKGARTEAFF. DNA of the CDR3: TGTGCCAGCAGCTTAAAGGGGGCGCGAACTGAAGCTTTCTTT. Together with reference TRBV11-2 and TRBJ1-1, the CDR3 gives the full variable domain: EAGVAQSPRYKIIEKRQSVAFWCNPISGHATLYWYQQILGQGPKLLIQFQNNGVVDDSQLPKDRFSAERLKGVDSTLKIQPAKLEDSAVYLCASSLKGARTEAFFGQGTRLTVV.

In its sample, this clonotype was seen many times. The chain is built from TRBV13 and TRBJ2-7, with TRBD1 identical over 9 bases. The CDR3 totals 15 residues. The V gene end was trimmed by 1 base and the J gene end by 7 bases; junction bases not matched to a gene: 8. Germline CDR1 PRHDT, CDR2 FYEKMQ (reference sequence). The CDR3 loop is CASSLAGQGTGEQYF. CDR3 in DNA: TGTGCCAGCAGCTTAGCGGGACAGGGAACTGGTGAGCAGTACTTC.

There are many counts of this clonotype. The chain's CDR3 is CASSQNTGLAVMSSYNEQFF. CDR3 in DNA: TGTGCCAGCAGTCAAAACACGGGACTAGCGGTAATGAGCTCCTACAATGAGCAGTTCTTC. This chain uses TRBV12-3 or TRBV12-4 with TRBJ2-1; 11 bases match TRBD2. V gave up 5 bases and J gave up 0 bases; unmatched junction bases: 15. CDR3 length: 20 residues.

This clonotype has a handful of counts. V and J are TRBV5-1 and TRBJ2-2; 12 positions match TRBD2. CDR3 length: 16 residues. With V trimmed by 2 bases and J by 5 bases, 4 bases remained unmatched. The germline CDR1 and CDR2 sequences are SGHRS and YFSETQ. The CDR3 loop reads CASSFGLAGKTGELFF. Written as DNA, the CDR3 is TGCGCCAGCAGCTTCGGACTAGCGGGAAAGACCGGGGAGCTGTTTTTT.

This sequence joins TRBV18 and TRBJ1-2, with a tentative D call TRBD1 (5 bases). The germline V gene has CDR1 KGHSH and CDR2 LQKENI. This CDR3 is built from 14 residues. V dropped 1 base and J dropped 4 bases, with 10 bases sitting between them. In DNA form, the CDR3 reads TGTGCCAGCTCACCACAGGGGCAGAGCTATGGCTACACCTTC. Its protein is CASSPQGQSYGYTF.

This clonotype has ten or more counts. The rearrangement joins TRBV20-1 to TRBJ2-7, with TRBD2 as a possible D gene (7 bases). The V gene's germline CDR1 is DFQATT and CDR2 SNEGSKA (reference sequence). V dropped 5 bases and J dropped 3 bases, with 17 bases sitting between them. CDR3 length: 14 residues. The CDR3 is CSAWRGEGHYEQYF. For the CDR3, the DNA is TGCAGTGCTTGGAGGGGGGAGGGCCACTACGAGCAGTACTTC.

CDR3 in DNA: TGTGCCAGCAGCAAGCTAGCGGGAGCAGACTACAATGAGCAGTTCTTC. Translation: CASSKLAGADYNEQFF. The rearrangement joins TRBV27 to TRBJ2-1, with TRBD2 matching 10 bases. Germline values: CDR1 MNHEY, CDR2 SMNVEV (reference sequence). V lost 6 bases, J lost 3 bases, and 8 bases stayed unmatched. The CDR3 is made up of 16 amino acids.

The chain carries TRBV6-6 and TRBJ2-1; D possibly corresponds to TRBD2 (5 bases). Between the trimmed V and J ends, which lost 7 bases and 6 bases, there was a span of 16 bases. The CDR3 is made up of 14 amino acids. Germline V lookup: CDR1 MNHNY, CDR2 SVGAGI (reference sequence). CDR3 amino acids: CASTWAPGSNEQFF. The CDR3 DNA follows: TGTGCCAGCACTTGGGCCCCGGGGTCCAATGAGCAGTTCTTC.

This clonotype was detected only a few times. The rearrangement links TRBV12-3 or TRBV12-4 to TRBJ1-6; D unresolved. The CDR3 totals 13 residues. V was cut by 3 bases and J by 14 bases, with 14 bases left in between. The DNA of the CDR3 is TGTGCCAGCAGTTTGTCACTAGGGTTGACCCTCCACTTT. This sequence encodes CASSLSLGLTLHF.

This clonotype has a count of ten or more. The rearrangement links TRBV11-1 to TRBJ2-1; TRBD2 aligns across 8 bases. CDR1 SGHAT and CDR2 FQDESV come from the germline V gene (reference sequence). V was clipped by 5 bases and J by 0 bases; unmatched bases: 9. The CDR3 has 17 residues. CDR3 amino acids: CASSDRTSRASYNEQFF. For the CDR3, the DNA is TGTGCCAGCAGCGACAGGACTAGCCGGGCCTCCTACAATGAGCAGTTCTTC. Full variable domain (outside the CDR3, taken from reference TRBV11-1 and TRBJ2-1): EAEVAQSPRYKITEKSQAVAFWCDPISGHATLYWYRQILGQGPELLVQFQDESVVDDSQLPKDRFSAERLKGVDSTLKIQPAELGDSAMYLCASSDRTSRASYNEQFFGPGTRLTVL.

This clonotype was observed a few times. This sequence joins TRBV6-5 and TRBJ2-7; possibly TRBD1 for D (6 bases). The ends were cut back, 0 bases at V and 6 bases at J, with 15 bases in the middle. Germline values: CDR1 MNHEY, CDR2 SVGAGI. The CDR3 runs to 15 residues. CDR3 in DNA: TGTGCCAGCAGTTACTCCTCACAGGGAGCAAGCGAGCAGTACTTC. Its translation: CASSYSSQGASEQYF.

In this sample, this clonotype turned up many times. The chain combines TRBV4-2 with TRBJ2-1; TRBD1 agrees at 12 bases. The CDR3 contains 17 residues. V was pared by 4 bases and J by 7 bases, with 11 bases of the junction left unmatched. Looked up from germline, CDR1 is LGHNA and CDR2 is YNFKEQ. CDR3 amino acids: CASSPKAGQGARNEQFF. The CDR3 DNA reads TGTGCCAGCAGCCCTAAAGCGGGACAGGGGGCTCGGAATGAGCAGTTCTTC.

This chain uses TRBV6-2 or TRBV6-3 with TRBJ2-7; D is possibly TRBD1 or TRBD2 (6 bases each). Germline V gene data show CDR1 as MNHEY and CDR2 as SVGEGT. Between the trimmed V and J ends, which lost 7 bases and 0 bases, there was a span of 16 bases. The CDR3 is 15 amino acids. The CDR3 DNA follows: TGTGCCAGCATGAAAGGGGGACTCCACTCCTACGAGCAGTACTTC. The encoded protein is CASMKGGLHSYEQYF.

The V gene is TRBV12-3 or TRBV12-4, the J gene TRBJ2-7; unclear D gene. V was cut by 2 bases and J by 4 bases, with 12 bases left in between. The CDR3 spans 14 residues. The CDR3 coding sequence is TGTGCCAGCAGTTTACGAGCGTCGGGTTACGAGCAGTACTTC. It specifies CASSLRASGYEQYF.